The clone carrying this T cell receptor (beta chain) came up many times. Its antigen remains unidentified. The entry originates in a study of T cells after yellow fever vaccination. Per the germline V gene, CDR1 is SNHLY and CDR2 is FYNNEI. This CDR3 region has 15 residues. Trimming pared 6 bases from V and 2 bases from J, leaving 16 bases between. Regarding the study as a whole: Primary-vaccination clones mostly resurfaced post-booster (around 95% CD4, under 90% CD8). Bulk-population clonotypes that are abundant could appear as contaminants in FACS-sorted repertoires. There was a small share of clonotypes that showed up in both the CD4 and CD8 compartments.

In making TCR cDNA, 5'RACE template switching added a universal primer site and UMIs to it. MiXCR was run by TCRdb on the 5' RACE reads, yielding one entry per CDR3 protein. The sample includes about 260,000 distinct CDR3 sequences, roughly 3.5% of them seen just once. The clonotype comes from a man between 18 and 29 years old who received the YFV17D yellow fever vaccine. The chain combines TRBV2 with TRBJ2-5; D possibly corresponds to TRBD2 (7 bases). Sequenced here: PBMCs, sampled 15 days after the yellow fever booster vaccination. CDR3 sequence (DNA): TGTGCCAGCAGCCGTGGCGGGGGCCGACAAGAGACCCAGTACTTC. Translated, it gives CASSRGGGRQETQYF.